This TCR beta chain was sequenced for a study of long-term antiretroviral therapy in people with HIV. General study results and limits: An increase in diversity followed ART, yet levels stayed below transplant donor controls. HIV repertoires spanned tighter CDR3 length ranges than controls did. Drawn between about 2004 and 2018, the blood was possibly obtained under older ART regimens.

Trimming left V 5 bases short and J 8 bases short, with 10 bases between. The germline CDR1 and CDR2 sequences are SGHVS and FNYEAQ. The CDR3 covers 12 residues. On this clone: The antigen is undetermined.

At survey level, the immunoSEQ assay was run in its v3.0 version. Per-sample TRB depth target: about 35,000-55,000 T-cell genomes. Profiled with immunoSEQ multiplex PCR; TCRdb holds only in-frame clones, not every one. This repertoire shows 10,000 to 15,000 clones, 75% to 80% found once; its top ten account for about a fifth. The rearrangement links TRBV7-6 to TRBJ2-1, with D uncertain. The receptor was derived from a woman in her thirties or forties with HIV. The sequencing used unsorted PBMCs, collected 0.5 years before starting antiretroviral therapy. In DNA, the CDR3 is TGTGCCAGCAGCCGATATGAGGATGAGCAGTTCTTC. This encodes CASSRYEDEQFF.